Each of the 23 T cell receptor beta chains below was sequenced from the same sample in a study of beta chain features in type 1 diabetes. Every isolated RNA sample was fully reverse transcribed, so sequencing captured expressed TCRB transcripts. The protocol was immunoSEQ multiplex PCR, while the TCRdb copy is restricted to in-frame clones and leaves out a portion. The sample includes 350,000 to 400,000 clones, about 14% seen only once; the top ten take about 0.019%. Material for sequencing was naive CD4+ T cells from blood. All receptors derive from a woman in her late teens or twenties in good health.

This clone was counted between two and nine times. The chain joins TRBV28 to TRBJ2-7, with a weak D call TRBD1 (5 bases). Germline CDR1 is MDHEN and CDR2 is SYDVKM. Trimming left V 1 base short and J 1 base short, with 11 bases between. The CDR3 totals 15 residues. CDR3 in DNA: TGTGCCAGCAGTTTATTCGGCAGGGCTTCCTACGAGCAGTACTTC. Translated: CASSLFGRASYEQYF.

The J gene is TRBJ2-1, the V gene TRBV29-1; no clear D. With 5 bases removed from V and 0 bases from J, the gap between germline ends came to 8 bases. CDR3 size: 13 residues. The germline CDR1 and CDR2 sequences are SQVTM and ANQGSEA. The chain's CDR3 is CSVFPSSYNEQFF. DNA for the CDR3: TGCAGCGTTTTTCCGAGCTCCTACAATGAGCAGTTCTTC.

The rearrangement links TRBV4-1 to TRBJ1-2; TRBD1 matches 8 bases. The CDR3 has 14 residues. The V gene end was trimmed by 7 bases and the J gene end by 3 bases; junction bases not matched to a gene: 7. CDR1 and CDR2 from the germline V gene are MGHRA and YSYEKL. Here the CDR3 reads CASTRTGGYYGYTF. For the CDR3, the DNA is TGCGCCAGCACCCGAACAGGGGGTTACTATGGCTACACCTTC.

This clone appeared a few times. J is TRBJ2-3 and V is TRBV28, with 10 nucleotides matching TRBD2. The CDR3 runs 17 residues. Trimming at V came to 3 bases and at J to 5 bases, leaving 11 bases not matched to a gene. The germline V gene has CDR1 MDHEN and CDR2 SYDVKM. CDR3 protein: CASSFPSGGPTRDTQYF. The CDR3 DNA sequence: TGTGCCAGCAGTTTCCCTAGCGGGGGCCCCACCCGAGATACGCAGTATTTT.

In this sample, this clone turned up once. In DNA, the CDR3 is TGTGCCAGCAGTCCCCCCAGGGACTATGGCTACACCTTC. It is translated as CASSPPRDYGYTF. This sequence joins TRBV28 and TRBJ1-2; the D gene is possibly TRBD1 (5 bases). Germline-derived CDR1 and CDR2 are MDHEN and SYDVKM. CDR3 length: 13 residues. V was cut by 5 bases and J by 3 bases, with 10 bases left in between.

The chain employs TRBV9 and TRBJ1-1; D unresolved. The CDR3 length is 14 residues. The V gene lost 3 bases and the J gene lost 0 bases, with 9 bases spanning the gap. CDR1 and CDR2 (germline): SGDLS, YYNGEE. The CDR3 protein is CASSAGGVNTEAFF. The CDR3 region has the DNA TGTGCCAGCAGCGCCGGAGGTGTGAACACTGAAGCTTTCTTT.

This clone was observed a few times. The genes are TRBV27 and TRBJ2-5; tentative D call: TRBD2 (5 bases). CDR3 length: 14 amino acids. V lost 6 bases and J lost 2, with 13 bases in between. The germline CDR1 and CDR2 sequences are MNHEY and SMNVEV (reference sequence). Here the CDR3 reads CASSFLAYQETQYF. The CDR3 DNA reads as TGTGCCAGCAGCTTCCTAGCTTATCAAGAGACCCAGTACTTC.

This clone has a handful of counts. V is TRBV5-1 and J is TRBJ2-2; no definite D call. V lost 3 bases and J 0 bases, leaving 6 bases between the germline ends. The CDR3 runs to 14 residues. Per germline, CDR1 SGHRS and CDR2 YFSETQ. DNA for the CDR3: TGCGCCAGCAGCTCACTCACGAACACCGGGGAGCTGTTTTTT. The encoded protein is CASSSLTNTGELFF.

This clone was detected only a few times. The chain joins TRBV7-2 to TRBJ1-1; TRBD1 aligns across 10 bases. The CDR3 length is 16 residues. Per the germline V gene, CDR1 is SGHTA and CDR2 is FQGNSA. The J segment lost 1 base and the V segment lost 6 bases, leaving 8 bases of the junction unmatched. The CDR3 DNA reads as TGTGCCAGCAGGGATGGGACAGGGGCTACGAACACTGAAGCTTTCTTT. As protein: CASRDGTGATNTEAFF.

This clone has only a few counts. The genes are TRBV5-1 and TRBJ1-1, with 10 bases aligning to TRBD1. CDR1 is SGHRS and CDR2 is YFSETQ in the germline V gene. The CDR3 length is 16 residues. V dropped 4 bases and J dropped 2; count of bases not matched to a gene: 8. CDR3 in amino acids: CASSPWTGGRNTEAFF. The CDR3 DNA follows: TGCGCCAGCAGCCCCTGGACAGGGGGTCGAAACACTGAAGCTTTCTTT.

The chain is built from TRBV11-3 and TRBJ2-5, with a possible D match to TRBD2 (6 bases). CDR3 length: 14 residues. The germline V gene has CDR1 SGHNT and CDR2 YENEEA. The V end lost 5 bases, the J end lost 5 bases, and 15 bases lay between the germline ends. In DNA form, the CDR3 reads TGTGCCAGCAGCCCTTACGACGGGAGCGAGACCCAGTACTTC. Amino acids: CASSPYDGSETQYF.

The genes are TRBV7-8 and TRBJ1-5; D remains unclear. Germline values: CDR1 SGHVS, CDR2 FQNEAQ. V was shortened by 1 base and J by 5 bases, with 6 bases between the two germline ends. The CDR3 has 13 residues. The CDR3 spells CASSLVEDQPQHF. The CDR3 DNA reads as TGTGCCAGCAGCTTAGTCGAGGATCAGCCCCAGCATTTT.

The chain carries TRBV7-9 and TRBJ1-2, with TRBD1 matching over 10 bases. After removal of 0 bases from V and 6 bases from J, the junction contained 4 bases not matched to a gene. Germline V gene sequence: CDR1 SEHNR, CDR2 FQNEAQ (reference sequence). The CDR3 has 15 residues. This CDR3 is CASSLARTGGHGYTF. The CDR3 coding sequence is TGTGCCAGCAGCTTAGCGAGGACAGGGGGGCATGGCTACACCTTC.

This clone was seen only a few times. In DNA form, the CDR3 reads TGTGCCAGCAGTGCCGACAGGGGTTCGGATGGCTACACCTTC. Its translation: CASSADRGSDGYTF. This chain links TRBV2 with TRBJ1-2, with TRBD1 matching 8 bases. CDR3 length equals 14 residues. In germline, CDR1 is SNHLY, CDR2 FYNNEI. The ends lost 4 bases at V and 6 bases at J; junction bases unmatched: 7.

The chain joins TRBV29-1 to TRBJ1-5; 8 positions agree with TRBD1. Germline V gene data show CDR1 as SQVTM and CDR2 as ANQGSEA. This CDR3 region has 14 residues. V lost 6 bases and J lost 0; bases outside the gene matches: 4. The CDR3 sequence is CSVQGQDSNQPQHF. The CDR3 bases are TGCAGCGTCCAGGGACAGGATAGCAATCAGCCCCAGCATTTT.

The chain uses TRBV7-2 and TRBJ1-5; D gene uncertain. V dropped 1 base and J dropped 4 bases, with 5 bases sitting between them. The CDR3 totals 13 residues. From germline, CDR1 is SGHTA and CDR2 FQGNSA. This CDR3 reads CASSLVENQPQHF. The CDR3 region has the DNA TGTGCCAGCAGCTTAGTAGAAAATCAGCCCCAGCATTTT.

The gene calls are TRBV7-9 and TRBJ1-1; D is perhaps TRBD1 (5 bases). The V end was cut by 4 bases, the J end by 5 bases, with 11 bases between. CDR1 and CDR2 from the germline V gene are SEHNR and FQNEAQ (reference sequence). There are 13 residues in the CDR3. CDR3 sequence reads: CASSYDSRTEAFF. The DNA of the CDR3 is TGTGCCAGCAGCTATGACAGCCGGACTGAAGCTTTCTTT.

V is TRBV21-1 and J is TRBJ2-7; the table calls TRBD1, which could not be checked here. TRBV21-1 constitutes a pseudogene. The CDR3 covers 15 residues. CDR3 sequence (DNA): TGTGCCAGCAGCAGAAGACAGGGGGCGGTCTACGAGCAGTACTTC. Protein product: CASSRRQGAVYEQYF.

The CDR3 nucleotides read TGCAGTGCTAGAGATTCACTTGAGCAGTTCTTC. Translated, it gives CSARDSLEQFF. The J gene is TRBJ2-1, the V gene TRBV20-1; D is undetermined. The germline V and J ends were trimmed by 0 bases and 9 bases, with 6 bases remaining between them. Germline V lookup: CDR1 DFQATT, CDR2 SNEGSKA (reference sequence). The CDR3 spans 11 residues.

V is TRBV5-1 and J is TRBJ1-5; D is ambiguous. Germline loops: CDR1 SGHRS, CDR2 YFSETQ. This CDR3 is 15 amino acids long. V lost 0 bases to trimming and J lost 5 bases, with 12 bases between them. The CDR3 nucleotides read TGCGCCAGCAGCTTGGATCCAAACGGGTATCAGCCCCAGCATTTT. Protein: CASSLDPNGYQPQHF.

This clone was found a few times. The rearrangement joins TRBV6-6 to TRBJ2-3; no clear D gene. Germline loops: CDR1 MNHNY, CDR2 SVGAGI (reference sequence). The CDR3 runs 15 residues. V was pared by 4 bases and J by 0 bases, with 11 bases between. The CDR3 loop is CASSLPASSTDTQYF. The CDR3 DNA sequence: TGTGCCAGCAGTTTGCCAGCGTCTAGCACAGATACGCAGTATTTT.

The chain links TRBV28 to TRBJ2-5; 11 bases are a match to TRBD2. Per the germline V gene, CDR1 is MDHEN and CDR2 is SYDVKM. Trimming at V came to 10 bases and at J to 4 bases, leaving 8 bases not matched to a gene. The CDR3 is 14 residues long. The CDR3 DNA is TGTGCCACCGGCAGACTAGCGGGACGAGAGACCCAGTACTTC. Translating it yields CATGRLAGRETQYF.

For the CDR3, the DNA is TGTGCCAGCAGCCCAGCGACAGGTTTGAACTATGGCTACACCTTC. Encoded protein: CASSPATGLNYGYTF. This chain joins TRBV7-9 and TRBJ1-2, with D perhaps matching TRBD1 (6 bases). Germline lookup yields CDR1 SEHNR and CDR2 FQNEAQ (reference sequence). V was cut by 5 bases and J by 2 bases, with 15 bases left in between. This CDR3 has 15 amino acids. The full variable domain, with the rest looked up from reference TRBV7-9 and TRBJ1-2, is DTGVSQNPRHKITKRGQNVTFRCDPISEHNRLYWYRQTLGQGPEFLTYFQNEAQLEKSRLLSDRFSAERPKGSFSTLEIQRTEQGDSAMYLCASSPATGLNYGYTFGSGTRLTVV.